Below are 27 T cell receptor beta chains sequenced from a single sample in a study of siplizumab effects on memory and regulatory T cells. Sequenced by immunoSEQ multiplex PCR; TCRdb stores in-frame clones only, minus some. The sample yields 50,000 to 70,000 clones, just over 95% seen once. Specimen: naive CD8+ T cells sorted from blood. These receptors were taken from a human donor in good health.

The table lists this clone with a count of one. The chain has TRBV2 and TRBJ2-7; the D call may be TRBD1 or TRBD2 (5 bases each). This CDR3 is built from 14 residues. The germline V and J ends were trimmed by 6 bases and 4 bases, with 16 bases remaining between them. Germline CDR1 is SNHLY and CDR2 is FYNNEI. The CDR3 DNA reads TGTGCCAGCAGGATGGGACGCCTTAGTTACGAGCAGTACTTC. Protein product: CASRMGRLSYEQYF.

The chain is built from TRBV4-1 and TRBJ1-2; D perhaps matches TRBD1 (5 bases). CDR1 and CDR2 from the germline V gene are MGHRA and YSYEKL. Trimming left V 0 bases short and J 10 bases short, with 12 bases between. CDR3 length: 13 amino acids. This CDR3 is CASSQDRDLDYTF. The CDR3 region has the DNA TGCGCCAGCAGCCAAGATAGGGACTTAGACTACACCTTC.

V is TRBV27 and J is TRBJ2-7, with 10 bases identical to TRBD2. CDR1 MNHEY and CDR2 SMNVEV come from the germline V gene (reference sequence). This CDR3 contains 14 residues. V shed 6 bases and J 0 bases; nucleotides not matched to a gene: 2. The CDR3 region has the DNA TGTGCCAGCAGCCTAGCGGGGGACTCCTACGAGCAGTACTTC. It translates to CASSLAGDSYEQYF.

The V and J genes are TRBV28 and TRBJ2-3, with 13 positions matching TRBD2. CDR3 length: 17 amino acids. The V and J ends lost 5 bases and 0 bases, in that order; junction bases with no gene match: 5. CDR1 is MDHEN, CDR2 SYDVKM, per germline. In DNA form, the CDR3 reads TGTGCCAGCAGTCCGGGACTAGCGGGGTCTAGCACAGATACGCAGTATTTT. This sequence encodes CASSPGLAGSSTDTQYF.

The chain carries TRBV30 and TRBJ2-1; TRBD1 matches at 8 bases. This CDR3 contains 14 residues. Unmatched junction bases numbered 10, after V lost 2 bases and J lost 10 bases. Germline CDR1 and CDR2: GTSNPN and SVGIG (reference sequence). The CDR3 sequence: CAWSLGTGGMEQFF. The CDR3 DNA follows: TGTGCCTGGAGTCTAGGGACAGGCGGGATGGAGCAGTTCTTC.

CDR3 region: CASSQLPGGGYTF. In DNA, the CDR3 is TGTGCCAGCAGCCAACTGCCAGGGGGCGGCTACACCTTC. This chain links TRBV27 with TRBJ1-2; 8 positions agree with TRBD1. Germline V CDR1 and CDR2: MNHEY, SMNVEV (reference sequence). V gave up 6 bases and J gave up 8 bases; unmatched junction bases: 8. The CDR3 loop spans 13 amino acids.

This clone was detected once. The chain has TRBV4-2 and TRBJ2-5; no clear D. V was cut by 4 bases and J by 2 bases, with 11 bases left in between. From germline, CDR1 is LGHNA and CDR2 YNFKEQ. The CDR3 runs to 14 residues. CDR3 bases: TGTGCCAGCAGCCCCATTCCTTTACAAGAGACCCAGTACTTC. Its protein product is CASSPIPLQETQYF.

The chain combines TRBV4-2 with TRBJ2-6; tentatively, D is TRBD1 (5 bases). The CDR3 has 17 amino acids. The germline V and J ends were trimmed by 7 bases and 1 base, with 17 bases remaining between them. Germline V gene lookup returns CDR1 LGHNA and CDR2 YNFKEQ. CDR3 coding DNA: TGTGCCAGCACTCTGGAACAGGTAAGGTCTGGGGCCAACGTCCTGACTTTC. This translates into CASTLEQVRSGANVLTF.

This clone has just one count. The chain employs TRBV5-1 and TRBJ2-3, with D possibly matching TRBD2 (6 bases). The V gene's germline CDR1 is SGHRS and CDR2 YFSETQ. This CDR3 spans 15 amino acids. V was trimmed by 4 bases and J by 6 bases, leaving 18 bases between them. The CDR3 loop reads CASSEGGAGQDTQYF. DNA of the CDR3: TGCGCCAGCAGCGAAGGCGGGGCCGGCCAGGATACGCAGTATTTT.

The chain recombines TRBV25-1 with TRBJ2-1, with a tentative D call TRBD2 (6 bases). V lost 6 bases and J 3 bases, leaving 18 bases between the germline ends. Germline V lookup: CDR1 MGHDK, CDR2 SYGVNS. This CDR3 spans 16 amino acids. The CDR3 DNA reads TGTGCCAGCAGCCGAGAACCCGGGGGAAACTACAATGAGCAGTTCTTC. Translating it yields CASSREPGGNYNEQFF.

The rearrangement links TRBV9 to TRBJ2-1; 9 bases align to TRBD1. The trim removed 4 bases at V and 7 bases at J, leaving 12 bases unmatched. CDR1 is SGDLS, CDR2 YYNGEE, per germline. This CDR3 has 16 amino acids. As DNA, the CDR3 is TGTGCCAGCAGCTCCCGGGGGGACAGGGAACCGAATGAGCAGTTCTTC. This translates into CASSSRGDREPNEQFF.

The rearrangement links TRBV27 to TRBJ1-5; TRBD1 agrees at 7 bases. This CDR3 comprises 14 residues. Germline CDR1 MNHEY, CDR2 SMNVEV (reference sequence). V trimming: 2 bases; J trimming: 2 bases; junction bases outside the gene matches: 0. DNA of the CDR3: TGTGCCAGCAGTTTAGGACAGGGCAATCAGCCCCAGCATTTT. This encodes CASSLGQGNQPQHF.

The chain joins TRBV5-6 to TRBJ1-1, with D hard to call. Germline V gene data show CDR1 as SGHDT and CDR2 as YYEEEE. The CDR3 totals 15 residues. Trimming cost V 0 bases and J 8 bases, with 17 bases left between them. CDR3 sequence: CASSLGELGRNEAFF. In DNA form, the CDR3 reads TGTGCCAGCAGCTTGGGTGAGCTGGGGAGGAACGAAGCTTTCTTT. The variable domain in full, with the rest retrieved from reference TRBV5-6 and TRBJ1-1, is DAGVTQSPTHLIKTRGQQVTLRCSPKSGHDTVSWYQQALGQGPQFIFQYYEEEERQRGNFPDRFSGHQFPNYSSELNVNALLLGDSALYLCASSLGELGRNEAFFGQGTRLTVV.

This chain connects TRBV7-2 to TRBJ2-3; D is uncertain. The CDR3 spans 12 residues. V lost 4 bases, J lost 0 bases, and 2 bases lay in between. The germline gives CDR1 SGHTA, CDR2 FQGNSA. CDR3 sequence (DNA): TGTGCCAGCAGCTATAGCACAGATACGCAGTATTTT. This gives the protein CASSYSTDTQYF.

This clone is a singleton in its sample. The V and J genes are TRBV2 and TRBJ2-1; weak D call: TRBD1 (5 bases). Trimming removed 7 bases at V and 6 bases at J, with 7 bases between. This CDR3 is 11 amino acids long. Per the germline V gene, CDR1 is SNHLY and CDR2 is FYNNEI. The CDR3: CASTQGNEQFF. The CDR3 DNA sequence: TGTGCCAGCACCCAGGGCAATGAGCAGTTCTTC. The full variable domain, completed using reference TRBV2 and TRBJ2-1, is EPEVTQTPSHQVTQMGQEVILRCVPISNHLYFYWYRQILGQKVEFLVSFYNNEISEKSEIFDDQFSVERPDGSNFTLKIRSTKLEDSAMYFCASTQGNEQFFGPGTRLTVL.

V gene TRBV7-9 combines with J gene TRBJ1-3; TRBD1 is a possible D gene (5 bases). Germline values: CDR1 SEHNR, CDR2 FQNEAQ (reference sequence). The CDR3 is 18 residues long. V dropped 11 bases and J dropped 0 bases, with 26 bases sitting between them. Here the CDR3 reads CAGFSPLGLTGSGNTIYF. DNA for the CDR3: TGTGCCGGCTTTTCTCCCTTGGGACTTACTGGCTCTGGAAACACCATATATTTT.

The chain combines TRBV9 with TRBJ2-7, with 10 positions matching TRBD1. V trimming: 4 bases; J trimming: 3 bases; junction bases outside the gene matches: 4. CDR3 length: 14 amino acids. Germline CDR1 and CDR2: SGDLS and YYNGEE. For the CDR3, the DNA is TGTGCCAGCAGCAGGACAGGGGGGAGCTACGAGCAGTACTTC. Encoded protein: CASSRTGGSYEQYF. Full variable domain (remainder filled in from reference TRBV9 and TRBJ2-7): DSGVTQTPKHLITATGQRVTLRCSPRSGDLSVYWYQQSLDQGLQFLIQYYNGEERAKGNILERFSAQQFPDLHSELNLSSLELGDSALYFCASSRTGGSYEQYFGPGTRLTVT.

This rearrangement joins TRBV4-3 to TRBJ1-1; D is unclear. CDR1 is LGHNA and CDR2 is YSLEER in the germline V gene. The ends were cut back, 0 bases at V and 1 base at J, with 15 bases in the middle. CDR3 size: 17 residues. CDR3 sequence (DNA): TGCGCCAGCAGCCAAGATACAGCTCCACGGACGAACACTGAAGCTTTCTTT. Residues: CASSQDTAPRTNTEAFF.

V usage is TRBV7-2 and J usage is TRBJ2-1, with TRBD1 matching over 8 bases. CDR1 and CDR2 from the germline V gene are SGHTA and FQGNSA. Trimming took 5 bases from V and 12 from J; bases not matched to a gene: 6. The CDR3 spans 12 residues. The CDR3 region is CASSQGAGWQFF. The CDR3 DNA reads TGTGCCAGCAGCCAGGGGGCGGGGTGGCAGTTCTTC.

This rearrangement joins TRBV5-5 to TRBJ2-1; the D is unclear. CDR1 SGHKS and CDR2 YYEKEE come from the germline V gene (reference sequence). The CDR3 is made up of 13 amino acids. V dropped 1 base and J dropped 2 bases, with 4 bases sitting between them. The CDR3 loop reads CASSLIAYNEQFF. The DNA for the CDR3 is TGTGCCAGCAGCTTGATTGCCTACAATGAGCAGTTCTTC. Supplemented by reference TRBV5-5 and TRBJ2-1, the full variable domain reads DAGVTQSPTHLIKTRGQQVTLRCSPISGHKSVSWYQQVLGQGPQFIFQYYEKEERGRGNFPDRFSARQFPNYSSELNVNALLLGDSALYLCASSLIAYNEQFFGPGTRLTVL.

The CDR3 sequence: CASGNQRNTIYF. CDR3 coding DNA: TGTGCCAGCGGGAATCAACGAAACACCATATATTTT. V usage is TRBV27 and J usage is TRBJ1-3; D ambiguous. This CDR3 comprises 12 residues. Germline V CDR1 and CDR2: MNHEY, SMNVEV (reference sequence). Trimming took 8 bases from V and 5 from J, leaving 10 bases between them.

This clone was observed a single time. The rearrangement uses TRBV21-1 and TRBJ2-1. TRBV21-1 is deemed a pseudogene. This CDR3 has 15 amino acids. The CDR3 bases are TGTGCCAGCAGGGGGGGCTTAAGGCCCTACAATGAGCAGTTCTTC. It codes for CASRGGLRPYNEQFF.

This sequence joins TRBV5-5 and TRBJ1-1; a weak D match, TRBD1 (5 bases). There are 15 residues in the CDR3. Trimming took 4 bases from V and 2 from J, leaving 15 bases between them. Germline values: CDR1 SGHKS, CDR2 YYEKEE (reference sequence). The CDR3 region has the DNA TGTGCCAGCAGCCCGGGGGTTCTAGCCAACACTGAAGCTTTCTTT. Protein product: CASSPGVLANTEAFF.

CDR3 loop: CASCLDIFSYEQYF. The CDR3 DNA reads TGCGCCAGCTGCCTGGACATTTTCTCCTACGAGCAGTACTTC. The chain is built from TRBV5-1 and TRBJ2-7; tentative D call: TRBD1 (5 bases). V gave up 7 bases and J gave up 0 bases, with 14 bases separating them. The CDR3 sequence is 14 residues long. CDR1 and CDR2 (germline): SGHRS, YFSETQ.

The CDR3 reads CASSAPRLAGDTDTQYF. The CDR3 DNA reads TGTGCCAGCAGCGCCCCCCGACTAGCGGGGGACACAGATACGCAGTATTTT. The chain links TRBV9 to TRBJ2-3; 12 bases fit TRBD2. V was clipped by 3 bases and J by 2 bases; unmatched bases: 7. Germline CDR1 SGDLS, CDR2 YYNGEE. This CDR3 spans 17 amino acids. The full variable domain, its missing parts supplied by reference TRBV9 and TRBJ2-3, is DSGVTQTPKHLITATGQRVTLRCSPRSGDLSVYWYQQSLDQGLQFLIQYYNGEERAKGNILERFSAQQFPDLHSELNLSSLELGDSALYFCASSAPRLAGDTDTQYFGPGTRLTVL.

V is TRBV7-2 and J is TRBJ2-5; possibly TRBD2 for D (5 bases). Trimming took 1 base from V and 3 from J, leaving 9 bases between them. The CDR3 contains 14 residues. Looked up from germline, CDR1 is SGHTA and CDR2 is FQGNSA. CDR3 in amino acids: CASSLELGEETQYF. The CDR3, as DNA: TGTGCCAGCAGCTTAGAGCTCGGGGAAGAGACCCAGTACTTC. The complete variable domain, with remaining parts taken from reference TRBV7-2 and TRBJ2-5, reads GAGVSQSPSNKVTEKGKDVELRCDPISGHTALYWYRQSLGQGLEFLIYFQGNSAPDKSGLPSDRFSAERTGGSVSTLTIQRTQQEDSAVYLCASSLELGEETQYFGPGTRLLVL.

This clone was seen once. The chain is built from TRBV29-1 and TRBJ2-2; TRBD2 is a possible D gene (6 bases). This CDR3 comprises 12 residues. V was trimmed by 4 bases and J by 5 bases, leaving 8 bases between them. The V gene's germline CDR1 is SQVTM and CDR2 ANQGSEA. CDR3 amino acids: CSVVGGTGELFF. CDR3 sequence (DNA): TGCAGCGTTGTAGGAGGGACCGGGGAGCTGTTTTTT.